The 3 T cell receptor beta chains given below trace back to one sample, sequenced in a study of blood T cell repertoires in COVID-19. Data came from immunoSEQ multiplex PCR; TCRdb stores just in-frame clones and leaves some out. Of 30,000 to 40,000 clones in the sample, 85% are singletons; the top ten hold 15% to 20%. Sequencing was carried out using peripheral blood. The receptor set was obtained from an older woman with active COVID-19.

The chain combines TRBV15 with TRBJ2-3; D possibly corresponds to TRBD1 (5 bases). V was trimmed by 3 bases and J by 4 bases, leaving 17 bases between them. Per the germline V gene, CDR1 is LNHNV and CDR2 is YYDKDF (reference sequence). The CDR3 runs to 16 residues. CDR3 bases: TGTGCCACCAGCAGCCCATCAGGGTTGAGTCCAGATACGCAGTATTTT. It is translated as CATSSPSGLSPDTQYF.

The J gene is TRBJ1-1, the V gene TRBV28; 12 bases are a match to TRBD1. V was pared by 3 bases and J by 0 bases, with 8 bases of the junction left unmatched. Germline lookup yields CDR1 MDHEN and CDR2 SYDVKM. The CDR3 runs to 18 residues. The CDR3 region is CASSLGGQGAYMNTEAFF. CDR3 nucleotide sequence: TGTGCCAGCAGTTTGGGGGGACAGGGGGCATACATGAACACTGAAGCTTTCTTT. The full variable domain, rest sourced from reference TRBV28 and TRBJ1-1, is DVKVTQSSRYLVKRTGEKVFLECVQDMDHENMFWYRQDPGLGLRLIYFSYDVKMKEKGDIPEGYSVSREKKERFSLILESASTNQTSMYLCASSLGGQGAYMNTEAFFGQGTRLTVV.

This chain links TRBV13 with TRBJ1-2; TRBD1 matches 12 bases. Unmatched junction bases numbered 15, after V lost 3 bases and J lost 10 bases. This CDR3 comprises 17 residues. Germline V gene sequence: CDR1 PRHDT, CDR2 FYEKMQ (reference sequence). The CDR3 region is CASSFRRSDRDRGPYTF. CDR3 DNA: TGTGCCAGCAGCTTTCGAAGGTCAGACCGGGACAGGGGGCCCTACACCTTC. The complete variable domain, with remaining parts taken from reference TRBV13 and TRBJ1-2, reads AAGVIQSPRHLIKEKRETATLKCYPIPRHDTVYWYQQGPGQDPQFLISFYEKMQSDKGSIPDRFSAQQFSDYHSELNMSSLELGDSALYFCASSFRRSDRDRGPYTFGSGTRLTVV.